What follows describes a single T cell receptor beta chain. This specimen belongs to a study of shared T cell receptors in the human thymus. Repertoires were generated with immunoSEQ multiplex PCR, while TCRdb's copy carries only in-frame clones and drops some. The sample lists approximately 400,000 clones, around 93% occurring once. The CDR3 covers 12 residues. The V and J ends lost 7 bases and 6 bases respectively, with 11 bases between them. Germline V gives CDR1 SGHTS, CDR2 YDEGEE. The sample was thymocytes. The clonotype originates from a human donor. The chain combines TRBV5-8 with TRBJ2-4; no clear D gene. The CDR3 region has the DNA TGTGCCAGCCTGATCCGTAGAAACATTCAGTACTTC. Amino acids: CASLIRRNIQYF.